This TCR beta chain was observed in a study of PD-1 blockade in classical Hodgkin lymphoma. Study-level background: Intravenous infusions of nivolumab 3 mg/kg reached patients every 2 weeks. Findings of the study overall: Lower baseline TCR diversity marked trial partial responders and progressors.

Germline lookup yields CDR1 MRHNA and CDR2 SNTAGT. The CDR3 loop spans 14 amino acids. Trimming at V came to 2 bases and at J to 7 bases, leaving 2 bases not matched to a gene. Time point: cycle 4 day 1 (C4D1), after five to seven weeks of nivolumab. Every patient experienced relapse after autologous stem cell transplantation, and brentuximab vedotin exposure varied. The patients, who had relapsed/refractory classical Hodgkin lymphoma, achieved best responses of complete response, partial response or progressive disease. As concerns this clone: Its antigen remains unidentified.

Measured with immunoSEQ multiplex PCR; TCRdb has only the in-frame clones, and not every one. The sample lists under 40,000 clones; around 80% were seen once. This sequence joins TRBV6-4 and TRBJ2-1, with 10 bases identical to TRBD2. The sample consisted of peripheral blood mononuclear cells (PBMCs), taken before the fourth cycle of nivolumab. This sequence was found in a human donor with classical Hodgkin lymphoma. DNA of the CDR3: TGTGCCAGCAGTGACACTAGCGGGGATAATGAGCAGTTCTTC. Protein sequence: CASSDTSGDNEQFF.